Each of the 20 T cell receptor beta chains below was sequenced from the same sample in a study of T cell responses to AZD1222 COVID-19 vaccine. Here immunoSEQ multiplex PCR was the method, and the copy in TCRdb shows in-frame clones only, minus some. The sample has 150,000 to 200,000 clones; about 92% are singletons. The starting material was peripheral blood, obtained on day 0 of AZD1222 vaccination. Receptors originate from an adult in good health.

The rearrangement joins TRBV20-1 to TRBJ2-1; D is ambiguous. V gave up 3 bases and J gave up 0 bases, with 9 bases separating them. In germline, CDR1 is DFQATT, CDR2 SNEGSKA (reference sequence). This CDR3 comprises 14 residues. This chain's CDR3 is CSASGSRSYNEQFF. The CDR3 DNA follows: TGCAGTGCTAGTGGCAGCCGCTCCTACAATGAGCAGTTCTTC.

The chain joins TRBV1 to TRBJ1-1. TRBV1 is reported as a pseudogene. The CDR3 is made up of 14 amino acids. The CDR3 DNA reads TGCACCAGCAGCCACCGGGGCCGCAACACTGAAGCTTTCTTT. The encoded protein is CTSSHRGRNTEAFF.

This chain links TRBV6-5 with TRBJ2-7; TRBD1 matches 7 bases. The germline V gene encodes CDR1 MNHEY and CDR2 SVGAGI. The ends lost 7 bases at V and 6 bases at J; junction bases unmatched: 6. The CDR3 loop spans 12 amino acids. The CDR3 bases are TGTGCCAGCACCGACAGGGCACGCGAGCAGTACTTC. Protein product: CASTDRAREQYF.

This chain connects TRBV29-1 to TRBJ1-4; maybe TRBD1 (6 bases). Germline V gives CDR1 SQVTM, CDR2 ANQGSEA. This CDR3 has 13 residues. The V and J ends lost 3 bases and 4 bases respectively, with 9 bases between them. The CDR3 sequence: CSVDWGLNEKLFF. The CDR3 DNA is TGCAGCGTTGATTGGGGGCTTAATGAAAAACTGTTTTTT. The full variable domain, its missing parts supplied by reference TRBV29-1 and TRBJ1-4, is SAVISQKPSRDICQRGTSLTIQCQVDSQVTMMFWYRQQPGQSLTLIATANQGSEATYESGFVIDKFPISRPNLTFSTLTVSNMSPEDSSIYLCSVDWGLNEKLFFGSGTQLSVL.

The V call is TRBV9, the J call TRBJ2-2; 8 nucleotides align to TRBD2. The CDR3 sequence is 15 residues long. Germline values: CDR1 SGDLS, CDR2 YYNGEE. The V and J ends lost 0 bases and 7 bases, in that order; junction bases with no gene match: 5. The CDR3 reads CASSVVSGVLGELFF. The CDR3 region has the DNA TGTGCCAGCAGCGTAGTTAGCGGGGTTCTCGGGGAGCTGTTTTTT.

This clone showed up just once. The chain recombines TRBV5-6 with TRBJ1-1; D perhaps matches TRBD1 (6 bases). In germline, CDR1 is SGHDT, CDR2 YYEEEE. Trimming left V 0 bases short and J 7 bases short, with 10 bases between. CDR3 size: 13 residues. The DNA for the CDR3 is TGTGCCAGCAGCTTGGTAGACAGGTATGAAGCTTTCTTT. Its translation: CASSLVDRYEAFF.

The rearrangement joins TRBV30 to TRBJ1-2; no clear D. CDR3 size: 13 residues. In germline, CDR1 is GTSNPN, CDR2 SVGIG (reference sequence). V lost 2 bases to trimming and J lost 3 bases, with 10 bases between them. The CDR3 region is CAWSRAQHYGYTF. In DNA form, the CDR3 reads TGTGCCTGGAGTCGGGCCCAACACTATGGCTACACCTTC.

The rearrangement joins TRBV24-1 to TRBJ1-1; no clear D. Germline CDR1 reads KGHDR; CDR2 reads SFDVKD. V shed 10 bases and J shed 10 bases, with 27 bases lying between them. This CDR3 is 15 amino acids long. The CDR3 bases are TGTGCCACGTTACCATCTGGAGCCAAACTTCTTCGAGCTTTCTTT. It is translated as CATLPSGAKLLRAFF.

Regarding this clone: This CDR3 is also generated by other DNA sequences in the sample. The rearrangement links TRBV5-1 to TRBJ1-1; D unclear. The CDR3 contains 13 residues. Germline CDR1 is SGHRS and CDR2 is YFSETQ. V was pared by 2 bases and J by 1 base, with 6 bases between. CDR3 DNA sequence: TGCGCCAGCAGCTTCGAAGGGAACACTGAAGCTTTCTTT. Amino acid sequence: CASSFEGNTEAFF.

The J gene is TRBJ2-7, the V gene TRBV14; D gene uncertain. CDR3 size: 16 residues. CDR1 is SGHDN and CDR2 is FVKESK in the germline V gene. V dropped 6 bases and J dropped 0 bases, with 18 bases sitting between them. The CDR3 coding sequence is TGTGCCAGCAGATCCGTAACCAGGAGATCCTCCTACGAGCAGTACTTC. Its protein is CASRSVTRRSSYEQYF.

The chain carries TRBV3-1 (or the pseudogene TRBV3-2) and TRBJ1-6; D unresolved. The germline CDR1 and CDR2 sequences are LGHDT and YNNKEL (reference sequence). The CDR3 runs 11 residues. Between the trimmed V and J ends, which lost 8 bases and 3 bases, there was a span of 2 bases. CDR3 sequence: CASGYNSPLHF. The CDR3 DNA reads TGTGCCAGCGGCTATAATTCACCCCTCCACTTT.

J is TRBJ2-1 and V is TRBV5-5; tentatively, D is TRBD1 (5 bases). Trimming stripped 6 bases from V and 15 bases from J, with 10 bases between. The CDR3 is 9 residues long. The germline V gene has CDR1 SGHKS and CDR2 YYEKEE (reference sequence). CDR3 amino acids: CASIKGPFF. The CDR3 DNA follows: TGTGCCAGCATTAAGGGGCCGTTCTTC.

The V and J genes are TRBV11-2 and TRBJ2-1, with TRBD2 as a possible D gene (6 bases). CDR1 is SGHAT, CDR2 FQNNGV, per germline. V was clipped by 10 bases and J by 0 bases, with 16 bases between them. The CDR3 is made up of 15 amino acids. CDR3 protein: CATPGRGSSYNEQFF. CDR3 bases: TGTGCCACCCCAGGGCGGGGCTCCTCCTACAATGAGCAGTTCTTC.

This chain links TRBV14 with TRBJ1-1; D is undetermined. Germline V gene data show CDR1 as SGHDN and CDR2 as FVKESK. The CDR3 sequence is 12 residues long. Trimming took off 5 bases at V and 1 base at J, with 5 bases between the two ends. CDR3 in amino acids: CASSDKNTEAFF. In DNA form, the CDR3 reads TGTGCCAGCAGCGACAAGAACACTGAAGCTTTCTTT.

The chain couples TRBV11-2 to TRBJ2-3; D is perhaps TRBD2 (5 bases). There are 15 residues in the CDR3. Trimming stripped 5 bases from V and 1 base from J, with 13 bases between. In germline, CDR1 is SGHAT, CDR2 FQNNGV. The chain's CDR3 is CASSILAYGTDTQYF. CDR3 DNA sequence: TGTGCCAGCAGCATCCTAGCTTATGGCACAGATACGCAGTATTTT.

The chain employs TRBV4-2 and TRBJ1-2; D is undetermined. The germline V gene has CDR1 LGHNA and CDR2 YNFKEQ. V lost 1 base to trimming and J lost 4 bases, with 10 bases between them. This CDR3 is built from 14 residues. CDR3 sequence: CASSQALGSYGYTF. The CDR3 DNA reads TGTGCCAGCAGCCAAGCACTAGGCAGCTATGGCTACACCTTC.

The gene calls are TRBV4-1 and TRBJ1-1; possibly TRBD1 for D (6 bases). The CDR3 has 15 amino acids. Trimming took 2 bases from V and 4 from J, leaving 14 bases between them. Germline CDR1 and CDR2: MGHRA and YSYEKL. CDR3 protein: CASSQPLQGATEAFF. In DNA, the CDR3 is TGCGCCAGCAGCCAACCCCTACAGGGAGCCACTGAAGCTTTCTTT.

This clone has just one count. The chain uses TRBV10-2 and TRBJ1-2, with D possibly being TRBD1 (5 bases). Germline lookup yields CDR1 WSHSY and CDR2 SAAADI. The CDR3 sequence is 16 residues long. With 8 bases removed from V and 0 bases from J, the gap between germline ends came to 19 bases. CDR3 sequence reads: CASSSRDGLANYGYTF. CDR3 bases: TGCGCCAGCTCCAGCCGGGACGGACTAGCTAACTATGGCTACACCTTC.

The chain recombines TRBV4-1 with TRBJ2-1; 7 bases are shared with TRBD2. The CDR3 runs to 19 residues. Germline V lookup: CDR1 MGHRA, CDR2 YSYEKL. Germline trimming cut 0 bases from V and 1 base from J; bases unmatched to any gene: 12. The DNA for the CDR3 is TGCGCCAGCAGCCAAGAGCAACGGGGGGAGACCCTATCCTACAATGAGCAGTTCTTC. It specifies CASSQEQRGETLSYNEQFF.

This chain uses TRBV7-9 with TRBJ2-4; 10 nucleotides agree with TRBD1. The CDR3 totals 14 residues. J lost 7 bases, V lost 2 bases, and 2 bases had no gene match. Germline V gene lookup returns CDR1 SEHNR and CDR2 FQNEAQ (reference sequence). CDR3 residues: CASSLPGQGNIQYF. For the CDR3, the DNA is TGTGCCAGCAGCTTACCGGGACAGGGGAACATTCAGTACTTC.